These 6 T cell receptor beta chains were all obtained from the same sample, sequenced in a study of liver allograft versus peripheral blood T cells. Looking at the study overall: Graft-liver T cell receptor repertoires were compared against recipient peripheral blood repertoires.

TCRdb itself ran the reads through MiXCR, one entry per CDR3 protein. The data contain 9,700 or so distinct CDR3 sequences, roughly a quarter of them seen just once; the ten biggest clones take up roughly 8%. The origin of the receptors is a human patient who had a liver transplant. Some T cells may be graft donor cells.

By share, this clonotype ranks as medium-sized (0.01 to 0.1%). The chain's CDR3 is CATSGTGNTGELFF. The CDR3, as DNA: TGTGCCACCAGTGGGACAGGGAACACCGGGGAGCTGTTTTTT. The J gene is TRBJ2-2, the V gene TRBV24-1; 7 bases are shared with TRBD1. With V trimmed by 5 bases and J by 1 base, 0 bases remained unmatched. CDR3 length: 14 residues. CDR1 and CDR2 (germline): KGHDR, SFDVKD.

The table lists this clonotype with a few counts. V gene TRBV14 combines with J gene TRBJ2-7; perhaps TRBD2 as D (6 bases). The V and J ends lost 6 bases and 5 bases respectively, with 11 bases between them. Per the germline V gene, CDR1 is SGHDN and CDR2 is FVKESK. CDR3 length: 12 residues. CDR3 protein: CASRSWGDEQYF. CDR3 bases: TGTGCCAGCAGATCCTGGGGGGACGAGCAGTACTTC.

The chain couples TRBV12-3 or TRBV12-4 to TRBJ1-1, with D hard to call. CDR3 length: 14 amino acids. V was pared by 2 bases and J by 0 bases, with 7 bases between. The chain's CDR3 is CASSLTELNTEAFF. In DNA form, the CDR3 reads TGTGCCAGCAGTTTAACAGAATTGAACACTGAAGCTTTCTTT.

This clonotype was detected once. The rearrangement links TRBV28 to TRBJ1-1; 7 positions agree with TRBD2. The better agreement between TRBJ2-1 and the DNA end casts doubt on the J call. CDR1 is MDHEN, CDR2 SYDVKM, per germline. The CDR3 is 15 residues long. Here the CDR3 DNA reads TGTGCCAGCAGGCTTTCACGGCCACTCGAGCGGGGGCAGTTCTTC. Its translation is CASRLSRPLERGQFF.

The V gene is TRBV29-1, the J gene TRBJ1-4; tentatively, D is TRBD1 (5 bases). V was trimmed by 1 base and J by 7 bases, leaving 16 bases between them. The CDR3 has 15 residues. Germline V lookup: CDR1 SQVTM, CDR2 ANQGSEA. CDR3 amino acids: CSVEAFSGRAEKLFF. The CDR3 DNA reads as TGCAGCGTTGAAGCTTTTTCAGGGCGGGCTGAAAAACTGTTTTTT.

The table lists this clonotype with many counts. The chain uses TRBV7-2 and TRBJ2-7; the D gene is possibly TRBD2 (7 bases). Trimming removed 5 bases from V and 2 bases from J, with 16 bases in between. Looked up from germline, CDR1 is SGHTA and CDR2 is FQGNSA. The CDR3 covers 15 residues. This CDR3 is CASSPSGAGAYEQYF. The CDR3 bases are TGTGCCAGCAGCCCCAGCGGGGCAGGGGCCTACGAGCAGTACTTC.